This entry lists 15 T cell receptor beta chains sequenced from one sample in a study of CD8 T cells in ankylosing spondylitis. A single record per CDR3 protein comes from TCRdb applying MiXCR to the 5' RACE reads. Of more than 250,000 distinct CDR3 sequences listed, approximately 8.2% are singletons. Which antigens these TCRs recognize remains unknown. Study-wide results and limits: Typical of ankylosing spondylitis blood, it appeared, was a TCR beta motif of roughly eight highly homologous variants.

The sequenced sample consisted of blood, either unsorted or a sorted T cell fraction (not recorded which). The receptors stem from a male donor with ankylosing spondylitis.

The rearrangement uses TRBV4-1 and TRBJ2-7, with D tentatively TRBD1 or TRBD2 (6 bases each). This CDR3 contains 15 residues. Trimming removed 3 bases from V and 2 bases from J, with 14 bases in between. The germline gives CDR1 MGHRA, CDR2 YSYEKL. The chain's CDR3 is CASSQNTRGAYEQYF. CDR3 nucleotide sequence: TGCGCCAGCAGCCAGAATACGAGGGGGGCCTACGAGCAGTACTTC.

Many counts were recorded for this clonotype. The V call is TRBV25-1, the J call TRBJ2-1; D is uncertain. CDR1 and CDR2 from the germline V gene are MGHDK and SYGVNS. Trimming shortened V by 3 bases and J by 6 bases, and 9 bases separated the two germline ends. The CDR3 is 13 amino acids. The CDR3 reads CASSDLFRNEQFF. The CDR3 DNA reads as TGTGCCAGCAGTGATCTGTTCCGCAATGAGCAGTTCTTC.

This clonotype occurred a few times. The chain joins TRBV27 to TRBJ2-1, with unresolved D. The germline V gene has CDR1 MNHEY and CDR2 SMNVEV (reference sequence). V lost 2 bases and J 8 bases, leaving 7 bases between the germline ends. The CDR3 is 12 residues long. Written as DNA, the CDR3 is TGTGCCAGCAGTTTAACGAAGGATGAGCAGTTCTTC. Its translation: CASSLTKDEQFF.

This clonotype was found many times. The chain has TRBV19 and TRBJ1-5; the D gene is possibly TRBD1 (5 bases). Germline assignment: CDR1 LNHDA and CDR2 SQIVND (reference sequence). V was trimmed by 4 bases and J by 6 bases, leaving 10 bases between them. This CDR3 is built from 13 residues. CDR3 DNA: TGTGCCAGTAGTAGGGGGTCAGCTCAGCCCCAGCATTTT. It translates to CASSRGSAQPQHF. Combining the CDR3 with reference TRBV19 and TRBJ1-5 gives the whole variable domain DGGITQSPKYLFRKEGQNVTLSCEQNLNHDAMYWYRQDPGQGLRLIYYSQIVNDFQKGDIAEGYSVSREKKESFPLTVTSAQKNPTAFYLCASSRGSAQPQHFGDGTRLSIL.

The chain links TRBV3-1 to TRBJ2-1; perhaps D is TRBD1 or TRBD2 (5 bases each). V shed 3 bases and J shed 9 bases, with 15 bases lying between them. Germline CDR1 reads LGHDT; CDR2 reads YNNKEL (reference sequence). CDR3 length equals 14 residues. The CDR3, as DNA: TGTGCCAGCAGCCAGATGCTGGGGGTTGGTGAGCAGTTCTTC. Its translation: CASSQMLGVGEQFF.

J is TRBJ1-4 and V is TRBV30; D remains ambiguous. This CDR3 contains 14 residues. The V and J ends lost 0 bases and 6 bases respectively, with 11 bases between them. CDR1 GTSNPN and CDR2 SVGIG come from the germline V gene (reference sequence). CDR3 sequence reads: CAWSVNLYDEKLFF. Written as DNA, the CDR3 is TGTGCCTGGAGTGTTAACCTATACGATGAAAAACTGTTTTTT.

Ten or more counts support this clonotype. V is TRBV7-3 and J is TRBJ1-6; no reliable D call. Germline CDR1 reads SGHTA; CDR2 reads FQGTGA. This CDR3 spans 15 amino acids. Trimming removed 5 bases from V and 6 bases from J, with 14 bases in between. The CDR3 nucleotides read TGTGCCAGCAGCAGGGAACACGGACGTAATTCACCCCTCCACTTT. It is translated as CASSREHGRNSPLHF.

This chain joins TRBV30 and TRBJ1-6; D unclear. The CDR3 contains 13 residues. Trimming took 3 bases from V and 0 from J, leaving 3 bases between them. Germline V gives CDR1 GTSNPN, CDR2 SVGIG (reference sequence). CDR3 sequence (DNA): TGTGCCTGGAGGGCCTCCTATAATTCACCCCTCCACTTT. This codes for CAWRASYNSPLHF.

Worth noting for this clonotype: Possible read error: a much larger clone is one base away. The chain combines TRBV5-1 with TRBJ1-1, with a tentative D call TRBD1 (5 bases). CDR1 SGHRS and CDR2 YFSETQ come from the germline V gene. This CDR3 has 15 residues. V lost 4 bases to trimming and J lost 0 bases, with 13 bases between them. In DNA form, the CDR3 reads TGCGCCAGCAGCCAATTCGGACAATTGAACACTGAAGCTTTCTTT. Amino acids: CASSQFGQLNTEAFF.

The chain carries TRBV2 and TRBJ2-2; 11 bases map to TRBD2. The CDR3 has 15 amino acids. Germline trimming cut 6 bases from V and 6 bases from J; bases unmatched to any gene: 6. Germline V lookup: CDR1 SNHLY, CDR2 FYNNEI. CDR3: CASRATSGMAGELFF. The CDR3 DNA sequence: TGTGCCAGCAGGGCGACTAGCGGGATGGCCGGGGAGCTGTTTTTT.

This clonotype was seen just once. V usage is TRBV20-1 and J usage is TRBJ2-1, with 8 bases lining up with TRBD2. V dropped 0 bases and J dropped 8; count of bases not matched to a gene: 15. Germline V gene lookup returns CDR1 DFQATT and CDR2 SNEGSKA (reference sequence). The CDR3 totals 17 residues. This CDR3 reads CSARDFPSLAGRDEQFF. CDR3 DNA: TGCAGTGCTAGAGATTTCCCCTCCCTAGCGGGTAGGGATGAGCAGTTCTTC.

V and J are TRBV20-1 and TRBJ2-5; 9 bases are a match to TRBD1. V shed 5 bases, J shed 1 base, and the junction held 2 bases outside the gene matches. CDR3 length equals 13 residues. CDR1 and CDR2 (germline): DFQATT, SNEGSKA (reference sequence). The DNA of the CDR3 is TGCAGTGCTTCGGACAGGGGCCAAGAGACCCAGTACTTC. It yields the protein CSASDRGQETQYF.

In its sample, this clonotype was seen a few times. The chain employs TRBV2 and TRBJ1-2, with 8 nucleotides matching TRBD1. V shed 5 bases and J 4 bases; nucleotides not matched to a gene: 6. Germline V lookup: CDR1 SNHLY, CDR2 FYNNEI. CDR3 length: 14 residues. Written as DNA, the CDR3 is TGTGCCAGCAGTTCGGACAGGGCGGGCTATGGCTACACCTTC. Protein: CASSSDRAGYGYTF.

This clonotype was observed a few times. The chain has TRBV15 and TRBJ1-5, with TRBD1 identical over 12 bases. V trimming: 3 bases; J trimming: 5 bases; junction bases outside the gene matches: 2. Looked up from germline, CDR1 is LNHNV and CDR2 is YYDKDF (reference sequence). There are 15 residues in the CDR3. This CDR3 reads CATSSGTGGYQPQHF. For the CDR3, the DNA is TGTGCCACCAGCAGTGGGACAGGGGGCTATCAGCCCCAGCATTTT.

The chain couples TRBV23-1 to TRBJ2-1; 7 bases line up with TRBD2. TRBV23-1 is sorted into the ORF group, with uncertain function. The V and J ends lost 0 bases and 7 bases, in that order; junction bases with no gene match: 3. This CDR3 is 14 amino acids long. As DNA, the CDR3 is TGCGCCAGCAGTCAATCGGTCGGGGGGAATGAGCAGTTCTTC. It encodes CASSQSVGGNEQFF.